These T cell receptor beta chains were read from a single sample in a study of blood T cell repertoires in COVID-19. The data were produced by immunoSEQ multiplex PCR, yet TCRdb's version contains in-frame clones alone and is incomplete. The sample has over 250,000 clones; roughly nine tenths are singletons. The sample was peripheral blood. These receptors originate from a woman younger than 45 with COVID-19, enrolled during active disease. Both conserved end residues are trimmed from each CDR3. Only part of the rows carry a size: once, few, many, or a class if the clone is expanded.

clone size: .
J gene: TRBJ2-5
V gene: TRBV12-3/TRBV12-4
CDR3 protein: ASSPQETQY

clone size: .
J gene: TRBJ1-5
V gene: TRBV18
CDR3 protein: ASSPSDSSNQPQH

clone size: .
J gene: TRBJ2-7
V gene: TRBV13
CDR3 protein: ASSSRESTTYEQY

clone size: .
J gene: TRBJ1-3
V gene: TRBV15
CDR3 protein: ATSRKTGTGNTIY

clone size: .
J gene: TRBJ1-1
V gene: TRBV6-5
CDR3 protein: ASTRDRANTEAF

clone size: .
J gene: TRBJ2-5
V gene: TRBV9
CDR3 protein: ASSDQVGGETQY

clone size: .
J gene: TRBJ2-7
V gene: TRBV4-1
CDR3 protein: ASSQDQWGLAGYEQY

clone size: .
J gene: TRBJ1-2
V gene: TRBV30
CDR3 protein: AWSVSLQGAGYT

clone size: .
J gene: TRBJ2-5
V gene: TRBV29-1
CDR3 protein: SALAAGVGQETQY

clone size: few
J gene: TRBJ2-7
V gene: TRBV7-8
CDR3 protein: ASSPRDFTYEQY

clone size: few
J gene: TRBJ1-2
V gene: TRBV5-1
CDR3 protein: ASSEGYRSANYGYT

clone size: .
J gene: TRBJ2-2
V gene: TRBV18
CDR3 protein: ASSPGQVNTGELF

clone size: .
J gene: TRBJ1-1
V gene: TRBV30
CDR3 protein: ALATGFGRENTEAF

clone size: .
J gene: TRBJ2-5
V gene: TRBV7-2
CDR3 protein: ASSPGLAGGQETQY

clone size: once
J gene: TRBJ2-1
V gene: TRBV18
CDR3 protein: ASSPTLLAGDNEQF

clone size: .
J gene: TRBJ2-7
V gene: TRBV7-6
CDR3 protein: ASSLVAQGSYEQY

clone size: .
J gene: TRBJ1-1
V gene: TRBV10-1
CDR3 protein: ASSDSSMNTEAF

clone size: .
J gene: TRBJ1-1
V gene: TRBV4-2
CDR3 protein: ASSRFVDPSGTEAF

clone size: .
J gene: TRBJ2-5
V gene: TRBV5-4
CDR3 protein: ASSLQAGGETQY

clone size: .
J gene: TRBJ2-7
V gene: TRBV5-4
CDR3 protein: ASRTLAGGPNEQY

clone size: .
J gene: TRBJ2-7
V gene: TRBV5-4
CDR3 protein: ASSAMDSYYEQY

clone size: .
J gene: TRBJ1-5
V gene: TRBV6-1
CDR3 protein: ASSEVIQPQPQH

clone size: .
J gene: TRBJ2-6
V gene: TRBV30
CDR3 protein: AWRGGSGANVLT

clone size: .
J gene: TRBJ2-1
V gene: TRBV4-1
CDR3 protein: ASSPSVAGGPYNEQF